The clone carrying this T cell receptor beta chain was counted between two and nine times. Its specificity is unknown. The sample originates from a study of regulatory T cells in long-lasting Graves disease. Study-wide points: Segments TRBV28, TRBJ1-2 and TRBJ2-5 showed preferential usage in persistent disease. TCR diversity was lower in persistent than newly diagnosed Graves' disease. Public clonotype sharing was higher in persistent than newly diagnosed patients.

The germline gives CDR1 PRHDT, CDR2 FYEKMQ (reference sequence). CDR3 size: 15 residues. Trimming stripped 4 bases from V and 3 bases from J, with 16 bases between. Time point noted: persistent/refractory GD, antithyroid drugs over 5 years with positive TRAb. Scientists built the TCR library using RNA that was extracted from PBMCs. As a group, patients came from one endocrinology department in Xi'an, China. Construction of the TCR beta libraries employed iRepertoire HTBI primers in conjunction with Arm-PCR of CDR3 regions. TCRdb reanalysed the multiplex PCR reads using MiXCR and keeps one entry per CDR3 protein. The sample has 650,000 to 850,000 distinct CDR3 sequences; about 32% are singletons.

The sequences come from peripheral blood mononuclear cells (PBMCs), collected when the disease was refractory, from a patient treated with antithyroid drugs. The TCR originated in a female donor with Graves disease. This chain joins TRBV13 and TRBJ2-7; tentative D call: TRBD1 (6 bases). CDR3 in DNA: TGTGCCAGCAGCTACCCGCAGGACAGCTACTACGAGCAGTACTTC. Translation gives CASSYPQDSYYEQYF.